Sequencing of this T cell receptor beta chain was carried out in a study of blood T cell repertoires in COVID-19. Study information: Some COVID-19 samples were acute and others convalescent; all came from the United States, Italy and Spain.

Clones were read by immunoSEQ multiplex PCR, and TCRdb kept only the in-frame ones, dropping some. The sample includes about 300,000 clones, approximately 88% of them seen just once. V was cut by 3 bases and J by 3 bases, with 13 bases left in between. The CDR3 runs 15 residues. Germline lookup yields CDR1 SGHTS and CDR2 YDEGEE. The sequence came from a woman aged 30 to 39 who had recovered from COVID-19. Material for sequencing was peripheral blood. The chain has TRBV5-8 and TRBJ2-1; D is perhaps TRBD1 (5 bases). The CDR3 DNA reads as TGTGCCAGCAGCTACATGGGCAGGGTCTACAATGAGCAGTTCTTC. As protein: CASSYMGRVYNEQFF.